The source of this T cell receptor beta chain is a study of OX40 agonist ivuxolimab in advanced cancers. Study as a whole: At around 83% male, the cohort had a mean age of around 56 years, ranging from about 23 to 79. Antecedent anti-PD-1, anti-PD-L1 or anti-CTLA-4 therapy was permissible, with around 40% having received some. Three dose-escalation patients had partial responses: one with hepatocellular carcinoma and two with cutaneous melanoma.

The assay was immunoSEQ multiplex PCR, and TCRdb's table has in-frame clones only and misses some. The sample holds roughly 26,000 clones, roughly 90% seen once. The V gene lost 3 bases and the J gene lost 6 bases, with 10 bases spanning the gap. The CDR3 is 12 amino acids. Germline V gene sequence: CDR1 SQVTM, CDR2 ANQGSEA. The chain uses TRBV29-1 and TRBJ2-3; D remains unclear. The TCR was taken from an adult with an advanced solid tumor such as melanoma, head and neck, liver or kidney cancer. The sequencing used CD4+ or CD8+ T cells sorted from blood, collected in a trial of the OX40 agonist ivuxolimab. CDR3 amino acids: CSVDSLMDTQYF. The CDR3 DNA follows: TGCAGCGTTGATAGCTTAATGGATACGCAGTATTTT.